The T cell receptor beta chain under discussion was sequenced for a study of human T cells and chemical hapten exposure. Study details: The study traced per-sample TCR yield variation mainly to small differences in pooled library volumes.

In this sample, this clonotype turned up many times. CDR1 is DFQATT, CDR2 SNEGSKA, per germline (reference sequence). This CDR3 has 14 residues. V shed 2 bases, J shed 2 bases, and the junction held 3 bases outside the gene matches. Someone pulled total RNA out of unfractionated whole blood. The library put unique molecular identifiers onto individual cDNA molecules. Original analysis: There were a median of approximately 96,000 TCRs per sample, with a range from roughly 20,000 to 700,000. TCRdb independently ran MiXCR on the reads; one entry per CDR3 protein. In this record, the V and J calls reflect TCRdb's handling and not the investigators' own analysis. The sample has 95,000 to 150,000 distinct CDR3 sequences, around 8.5% seen once.

Sequenced sample: whole blood. The chain carries TRBV20-1 and TRBJ2-7; 10 bases are a match to TRBD2. The source of this sequence is a human donor in good health. Some clones in this sample may be carry-over from other donors' samples. The CDR3 bases are TGCAGTGCTAGAACCACTAGCGGGACCTACGAGCAGTACTTC. This translates into CSARTTSGTYEQYF.